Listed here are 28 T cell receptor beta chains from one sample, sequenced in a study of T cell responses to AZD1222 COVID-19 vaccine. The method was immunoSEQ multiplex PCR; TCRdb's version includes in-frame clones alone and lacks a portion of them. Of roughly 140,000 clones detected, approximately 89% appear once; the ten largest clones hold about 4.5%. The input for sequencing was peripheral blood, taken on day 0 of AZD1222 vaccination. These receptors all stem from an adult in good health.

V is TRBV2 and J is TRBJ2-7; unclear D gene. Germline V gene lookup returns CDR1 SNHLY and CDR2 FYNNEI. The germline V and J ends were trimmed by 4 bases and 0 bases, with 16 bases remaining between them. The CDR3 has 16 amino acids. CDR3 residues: CASSGYGVDPSYEQYF. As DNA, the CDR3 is TGTGCCAGCAGTGGGTACGGAGTAGACCCCTCCTACGAGCAGTACTTC.

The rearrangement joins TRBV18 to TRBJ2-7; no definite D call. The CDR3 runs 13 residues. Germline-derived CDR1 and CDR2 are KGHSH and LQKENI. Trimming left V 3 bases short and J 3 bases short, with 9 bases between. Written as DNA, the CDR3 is TGTGCCAGCTCACCTACACAGAACTACGAGCAGTACTTC. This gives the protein CASSPTQNYEQYF.

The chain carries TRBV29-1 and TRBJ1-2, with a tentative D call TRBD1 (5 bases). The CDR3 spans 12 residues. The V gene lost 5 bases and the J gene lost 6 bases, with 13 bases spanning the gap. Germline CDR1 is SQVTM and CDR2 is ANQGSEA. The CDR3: CSVRGPRDGYTF. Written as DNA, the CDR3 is TGCAGCGTTCGGGGCCCTAGGGATGGCTACACCTTC. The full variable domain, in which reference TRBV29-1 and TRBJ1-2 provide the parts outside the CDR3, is SAVISQKPSRDICQRGTSLTIQCQVDSQVTMMFWYRQQPGQSLTLIATANQGSEATYESGFVIDKFPISRPNLTFSTLTVSNMSPEDSSIYLCSVRGPRDGYTFGSGTRLTVV.

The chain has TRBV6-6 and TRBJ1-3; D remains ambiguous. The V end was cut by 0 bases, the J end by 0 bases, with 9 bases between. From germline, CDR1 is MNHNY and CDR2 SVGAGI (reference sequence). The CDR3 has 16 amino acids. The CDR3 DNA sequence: TGTGCCAGCAGTTACTCGAGTGAGGGCTCTGGAAACACCATATATTTT. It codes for CASSYSSEGSGNTIYF.

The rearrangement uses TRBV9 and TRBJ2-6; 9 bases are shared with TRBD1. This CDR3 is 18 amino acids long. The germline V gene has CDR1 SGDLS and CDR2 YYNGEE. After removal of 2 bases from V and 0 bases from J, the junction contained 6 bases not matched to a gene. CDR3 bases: TGTGCCAGCAGCGTGACAGGGGGGGCATCCTCTGGGGCCAACGTCCTGACTTTC. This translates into CASSVTGGASSGANVLTF.

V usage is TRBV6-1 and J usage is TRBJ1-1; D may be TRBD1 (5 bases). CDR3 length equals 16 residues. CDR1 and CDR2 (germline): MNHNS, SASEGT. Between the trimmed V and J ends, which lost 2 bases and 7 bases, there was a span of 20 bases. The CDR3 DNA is TGTGCCAGCAGTGAACGGAGGGACGGCCTAAGGGGTGAAGCTTTCTTT. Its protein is CASSERRDGLRGEAFF.

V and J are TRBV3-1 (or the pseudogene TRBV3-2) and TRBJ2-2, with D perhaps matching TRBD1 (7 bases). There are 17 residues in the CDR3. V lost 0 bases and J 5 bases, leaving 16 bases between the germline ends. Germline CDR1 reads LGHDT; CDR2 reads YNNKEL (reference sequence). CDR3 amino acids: CASSQEGQGDWTGELFF. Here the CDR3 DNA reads TGTGCCAGCAGCCAAGAGGGGCAGGGGGACTGGACCGGGGAGCTGTTTTTT.

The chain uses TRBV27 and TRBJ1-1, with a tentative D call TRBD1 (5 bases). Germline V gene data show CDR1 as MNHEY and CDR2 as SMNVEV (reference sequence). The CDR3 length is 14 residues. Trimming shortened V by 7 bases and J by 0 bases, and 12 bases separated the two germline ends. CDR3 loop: CASKPGTMNTEAFF. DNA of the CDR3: TGTGCCAGCAAACCAGGGACTATGAACACTGAAGCTTTCTTT.

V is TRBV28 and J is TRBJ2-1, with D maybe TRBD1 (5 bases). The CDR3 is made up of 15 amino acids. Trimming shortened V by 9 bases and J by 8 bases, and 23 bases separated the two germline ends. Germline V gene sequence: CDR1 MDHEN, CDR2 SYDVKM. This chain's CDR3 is CASLVGHSAGDEQFF. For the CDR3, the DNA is TGTGCCAGTTTAGTAGGACACTCAGCAGGTGATGAGCAGTTCTTC. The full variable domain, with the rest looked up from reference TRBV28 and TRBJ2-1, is DVKVTQSSRYLVKRTGEKVFLECVQDMDHENMFWYRQDPGLGLRLIYFSYDVKMKEKGDIPEGYSVSREKKERFSLILESASTNQTSMYLCASLVGHSAGDEQFFGPGTRLTVL.

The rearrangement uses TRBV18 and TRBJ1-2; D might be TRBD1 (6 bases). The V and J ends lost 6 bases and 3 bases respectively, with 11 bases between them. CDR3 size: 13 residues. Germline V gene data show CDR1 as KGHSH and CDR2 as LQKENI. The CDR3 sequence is CASSPSGDYGYTF. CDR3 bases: TGTGCCAGCTCGCCTTCAGGGGACTATGGCTACACCTTC.

The CDR3 DNA is TGTGCCGCAGGGGGGCAGGGGCAGAGTGGCTACACCTTC. Amino acids: CAAGGQGQSGYTF. The chain recombines TRBV2 with TRBJ1-2; 7 positions agree with TRBD1. The CDR3 totals 13 residues. Germline trimming cut 11 bases from V and 7 bases from J; bases unmatched to any gene: 13. CDR1 SNHLY and CDR2 FYNNEI come from the germline V gene.

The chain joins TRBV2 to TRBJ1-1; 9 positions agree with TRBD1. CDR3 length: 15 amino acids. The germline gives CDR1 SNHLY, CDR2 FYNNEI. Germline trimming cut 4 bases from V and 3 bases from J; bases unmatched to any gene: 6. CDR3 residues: CASSGKRDRDTEAFF. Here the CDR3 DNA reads TGTGCCAGCAGTGGTAAGAGGGACAGGGACACTGAAGCTTTCTTT.

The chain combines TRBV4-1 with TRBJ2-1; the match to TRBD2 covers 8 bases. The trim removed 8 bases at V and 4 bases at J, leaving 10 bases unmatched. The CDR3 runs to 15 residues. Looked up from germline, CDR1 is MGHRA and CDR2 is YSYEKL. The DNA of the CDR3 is TGCGCCAGCCGGACGGTAGCGGGAAAATACAATGAGCAGTTCTTC. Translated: CASRTVAGKYNEQFF.

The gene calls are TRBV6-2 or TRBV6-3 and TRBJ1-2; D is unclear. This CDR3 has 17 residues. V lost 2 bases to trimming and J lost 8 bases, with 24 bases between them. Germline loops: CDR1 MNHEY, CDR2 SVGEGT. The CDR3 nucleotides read TGTGCCAGCAGTTACCTCGTCAACTCCGGCTCGAGGGTAGGCTACACCTTC. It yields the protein CASSYLVNSGSRVGYTF.

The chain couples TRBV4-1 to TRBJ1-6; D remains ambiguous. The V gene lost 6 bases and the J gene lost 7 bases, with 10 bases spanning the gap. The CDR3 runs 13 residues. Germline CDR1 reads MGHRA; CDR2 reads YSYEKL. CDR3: CASSQTGNSPLHF. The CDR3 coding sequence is TGCGCCAGCAGTCAAACGGGGAATTCACCCCTCCACTTT.

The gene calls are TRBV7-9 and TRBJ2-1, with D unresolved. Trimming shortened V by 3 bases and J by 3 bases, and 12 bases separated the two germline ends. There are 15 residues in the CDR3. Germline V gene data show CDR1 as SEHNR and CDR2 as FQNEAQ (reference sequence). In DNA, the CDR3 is TGTGCCAGCAGCTTTCTTAGTCCGAGCTACAATGAGCAGTTCTTC. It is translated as CASSFLSPSYNEQFF.

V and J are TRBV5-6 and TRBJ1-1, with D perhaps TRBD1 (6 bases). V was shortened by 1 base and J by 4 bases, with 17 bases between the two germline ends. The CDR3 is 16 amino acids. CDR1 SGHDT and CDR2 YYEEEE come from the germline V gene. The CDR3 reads CASSLMGGGGRTEAFF. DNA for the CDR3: TGTGCCAGCAGCTTGATGGGTGGAGGGGGACGCACTGAAGCTTTCTTT.

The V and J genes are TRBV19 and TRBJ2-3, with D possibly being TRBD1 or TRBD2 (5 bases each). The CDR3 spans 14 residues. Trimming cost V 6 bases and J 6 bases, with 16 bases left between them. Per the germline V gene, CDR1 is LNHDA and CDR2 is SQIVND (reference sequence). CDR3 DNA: TGTGCCAGTAGAAGGGACCATTCCACGGATACGCAGTATTTT. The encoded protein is CASRRDHSTDTQYF.

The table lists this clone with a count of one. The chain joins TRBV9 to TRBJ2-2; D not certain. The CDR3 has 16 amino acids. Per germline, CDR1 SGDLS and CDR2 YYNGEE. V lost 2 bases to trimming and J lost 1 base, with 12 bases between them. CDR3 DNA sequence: TGTGCCAGCAGCGTCCCGAGTGACCGGAACACCGGGGAGCTGTTTTTT. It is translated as CASSVPSDRNTGELFF.

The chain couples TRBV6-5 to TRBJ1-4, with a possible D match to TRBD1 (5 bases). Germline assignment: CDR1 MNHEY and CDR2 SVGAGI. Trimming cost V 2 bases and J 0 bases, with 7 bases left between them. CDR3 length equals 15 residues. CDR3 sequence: CASSYGAATNEKLFF. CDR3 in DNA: TGTGCCAGCAGTTACGGGGCGGCAACTAATGAAAAACTGTTTTTT.

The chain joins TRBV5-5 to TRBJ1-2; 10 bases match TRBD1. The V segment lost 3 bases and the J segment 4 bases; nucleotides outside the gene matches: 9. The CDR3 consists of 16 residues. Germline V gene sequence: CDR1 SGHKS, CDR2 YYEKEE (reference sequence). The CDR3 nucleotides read TGTGCCAGCAGCTCTGGACAGGGGGTCACCGTCTATGGCTACACCTTC. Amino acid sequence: CASSSGQGVTVYGYTF.

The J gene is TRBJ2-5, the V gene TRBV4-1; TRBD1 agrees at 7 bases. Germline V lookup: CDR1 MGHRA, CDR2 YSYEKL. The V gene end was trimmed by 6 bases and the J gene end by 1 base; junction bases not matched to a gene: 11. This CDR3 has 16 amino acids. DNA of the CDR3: TGCGCCAGCAGATCCACAGGGGTAGATTCCCAAGAGACCCAGTACTTC. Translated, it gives CASRSTGVDSQETQYF.

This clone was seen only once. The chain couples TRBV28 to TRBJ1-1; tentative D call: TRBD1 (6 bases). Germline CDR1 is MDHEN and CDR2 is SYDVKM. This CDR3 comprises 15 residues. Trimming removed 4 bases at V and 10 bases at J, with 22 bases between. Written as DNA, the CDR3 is TGTGCCAGCAGTTCGGTCGGGGGCCGTTTGATGAGAGCTTTCTTT. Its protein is CASSSVGGRLMRAFF.

The CDR3 reads CASSPRGFYLGTEAFF. Here the CDR3 DNA reads TGTGCCAGCTCACCACGGGGCTTCTACCTGGGCACTGAAGCTTTCTTT. The J gene is TRBJ1-1, the V gene TRBV18, with a weak D call TRBD1 (5 bases). There are 16 residues in the CDR3. The V gene lost 1 base and the J gene lost 4 bases, with 16 bases spanning the gap. Germline V CDR1 and CDR2: KGHSH, LQKENI.

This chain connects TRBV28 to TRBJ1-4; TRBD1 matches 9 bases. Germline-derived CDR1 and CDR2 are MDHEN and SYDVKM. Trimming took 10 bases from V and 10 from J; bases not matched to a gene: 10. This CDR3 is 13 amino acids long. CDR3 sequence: CATERQGVRKLFF. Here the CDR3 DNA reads TGTGCCACCGAAAGACAGGGGGTTAGAAAACTGTTTTTT.

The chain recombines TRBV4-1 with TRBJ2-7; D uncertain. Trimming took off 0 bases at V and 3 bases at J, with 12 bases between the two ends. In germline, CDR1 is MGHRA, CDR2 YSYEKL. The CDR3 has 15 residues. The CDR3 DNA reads TGCGCCAGCAGCCAAGATCCCGACGGTTACTACGAGCAGTACTTC. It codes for CASSQDPDGYYEQYF.

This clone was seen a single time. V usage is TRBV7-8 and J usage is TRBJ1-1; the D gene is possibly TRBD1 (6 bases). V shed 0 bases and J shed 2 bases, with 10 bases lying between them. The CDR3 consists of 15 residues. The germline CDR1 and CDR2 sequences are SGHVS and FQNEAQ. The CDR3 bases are TGTGCCAGCAGCTTAGCAAGGGGGTTCAACACTGAAGCTTTCTTT. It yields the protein CASSLARGFNTEAFF.

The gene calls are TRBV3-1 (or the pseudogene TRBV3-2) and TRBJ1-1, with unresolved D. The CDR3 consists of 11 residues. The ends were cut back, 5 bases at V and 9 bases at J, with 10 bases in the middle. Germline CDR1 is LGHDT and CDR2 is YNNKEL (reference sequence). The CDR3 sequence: CASSDRSKAFF. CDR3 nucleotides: TGTGCCAGCAGCGATAGGAGCAAAGCTTTCTTT.